The 25 T cell receptor beta chains in this list originate from one sample, sequenced in a study of graft-versus-host responses after intestinal transplantation. Assay: immunoSEQ multiplex PCR; the TCRdb copy retains only in-frame clones and omits some. The profile covers under 90,000 clones, with about 92% appearing a single time and under 0.85% taken by the ten largest. Sequencing was performed on PBMCs, taken 98 days after intestinal transplantation. All receptors derive from a human patient who received an intestinal transplant, so some T cells may come from the graft donor.

This sequence joins TRBV4-1 and TRBJ2-1; D may be TRBD1 (6 bases). The V and J ends lost 0 bases and 5 bases respectively, with 20 bases between them. Germline lookup yields CDR1 MGHRA and CDR2 YSYEKL. This CDR3 has 18 residues. CDR3 coding DNA: TGCGCCAGCAGCCAAGATAACGGGGCGGCGGACAGAGACAATGAGCAGTTCTTC. It yields the protein CASSQDNGAADRDNEQFF.

The chain employs TRBV2 and TRBJ2-5, with 7 bases fitting TRBD1. The germline gives CDR1 SNHLY, CDR2 FYNNEI. The CDR3 sequence is 15 residues long. With 4 bases clipped from V and 3 bases from J, the junction kept 8 bases outside the gene matches. CDR3 amino acids: CASSAWGTAEETQYF. The CDR3 DNA is TGTGCCAGCAGTGCCTGGGGGACAGCCGAAGAGACCCAGTACTTC.

V and J are TRBV7-2 and TRBJ2-1; D is unclear. Germline CDR1 reads SGHTA; CDR2 reads FQGNSA. The V end lost 0 bases, the J end lost 10 bases, and 13 bases lay between the germline ends. The CDR3 spans 14 residues. The CDR3 nucleotides read TGTGCCAGCAGCTTAGCAGCTCTCTTAGGGGAGCAGTTCTTC. Translating gives CASSLAALLGEQFF.

V and J are TRBV5-1 and TRBJ2-5, with D possibly being TRBD2 (5 bases). Trimming shortened V by 4 bases and J by 1 base, and 11 bases separated the two germline ends. This CDR3 comprises 14 residues. The germline V gene encodes CDR1 SGHRS and CDR2 YFSETQ. The CDR3 bases are TGCGCCAGCAGCCAGAGCGGAATCCAAGAGACCCAGTACTTC. Amino acids: CASSQSGIQETQYF.

The rearrangement joins TRBV13 to TRBJ2-1; perhaps TRBD2 as D (6 bases). Trimming removed 3 bases from V and 4 bases from J, with 10 bases in between. Germline CDR1 is PRHDT and CDR2 is FYEKMQ (reference sequence). The CDR3 extends over 14 amino acids. CDR3 region: CASSLGDLYNEQFF. CDR3 DNA sequence: TGTGCCAGCAGCTTGGGGGACTTATACAATGAGCAGTTCTTC.

J is TRBJ2-3 and V is TRBV28, with TRBD1 matching 7 bases. Germline V gene data show CDR1 as MDHEN and CDR2 as SYDVKM. The CDR3 totals 15 residues. V trimming: 5 bases; J trimming: 2 bases; junction bases outside the gene matches: 7. This chain's CDR3 is CASSPPDRLTDTQYF. The CDR3, as DNA: TGTGCCAGCAGTCCCCCGGACAGGCTCACAGATACGCAGTATTTT. The full variable domain, its missing parts supplied by reference TRBV28 and TRBJ2-3, is DVKVTQSSRYLVKRTGEKVFLECVQDMDHENMFWYRQDPGLGLRLIYFSYDVKMKEKGDIPEGYSVSREKKERFSLILESASTNQTSMYLCASSPPDRLTDTQYFGPGTRLTVL.

This chain connects TRBV5-1 to TRBJ2-2; TRBD1 might be the D (6 bases). Germline V gene lookup returns CDR1 SGHRS and CDR2 YFSETQ. This CDR3 comprises 15 residues. V was pared by 4 bases and J by 7 bases, with 17 bases between. CDR3 in amino acids: CASSKSQGRLGELFF. CDR3 sequence (DNA): TGCGCCAGCAGCAAATCACAGGGAAGGCTCGGGGAGCTGTTTTTT.

The chain employs TRBV7-2 and TRBJ2-1, with D tentatively TRBD1 (6 bases). Trimming shortened V by 0 bases and J by 4 bases, and 10 bases separated the two germline ends. This CDR3 comprises 15 residues. Germline values: CDR1 SGHTA, CDR2 FQGNSA. CDR3 amino acids: CASSLAPDSYNEQFF. Written as DNA, the CDR3 is TGTGCCAGCAGCTTAGCCCCGGACAGTTACAATGAGCAGTTCTTC.

This clone was recorded once. The chain is built from TRBV4-1 and TRBJ1-2; D gene unclear. Trimming stripped 2 bases from V and 8 bases from J, with 18 bases between. The CDR3 totals 15 residues. CDR1 is MGHRA and CDR2 is YSYEKL in the germline V gene. CDR3 in amino acids: CASSQLNWGGSGYTF. The CDR3 DNA follows: TGCGCCAGCAGCCAATTAAATTGGGGTGGATCGGGCTACACCTTC.

This chain uses TRBV6-5 with TRBJ2-5; the D call may be TRBD1 or TRBD2 (5 bases each). V lost 5 bases and J lost 5, with 15 bases in between. This CDR3 is built from 14 residues. From germline, CDR1 is MNHEY and CDR2 SVGAGI. In DNA, the CDR3 is TGTGCCAGCAGTGAAGGGGCAGGGAGCGAGACCCAGTACTTC. Encoded protein: CASSEGAGSETQYF.

This clone was detected once. The sample has other DNA sequences that encode this CDR3 too. The chain joins TRBV10-1 to TRBJ2-1; 15 bases match TRBD2. CDR1 is WNHNN and CDR2 is SYGVQD in the germline V gene (reference sequence). CDR3 size: 18 residues. J lost 0 bases, V lost 7 bases, and 7 bases had no gene match. The CDR3 spells CASNPGLAGGSSYNEQFF. For the CDR3, the DNA is TGCGCCAGCAATCCGGGACTAGCGGGGGGTAGCTCCTACAATGAGCAGTTCTTC.

The V gene is TRBV30, the J gene TRBJ1-5; TRBD1 is a possible D gene (6 bases). V was cut by 5 bases and J by 2 bases, with 7 bases left in between. Germline V gives CDR1 GTSNPN, CDR2 SVGIG (reference sequence). This CDR3 region has 12 residues. The chain's CDR3 is CAWSGGNQPQHF. As DNA, the CDR3 is TGTGCCTGGTCAGGGGGCAATCAGCCCCAGCATTTT.

V usage is TRBV27 and J usage is TRBJ2-7; 7 positions match TRBD2. Trimming took 5 bases from V and 6 from J; bases not matched to a gene: 10. Germline loops: CDR1 MNHEY, CDR2 SMNVEV (reference sequence). The CDR3 loop spans 14 amino acids. In DNA form, the CDR3 reads TGTGCCAGCAGTCTCCCGGGTACTAGCGCCGAGCAGTACTTC. This sequence encodes CASSLPGTSAEQYF.

The V and J genes are TRBV27 and TRBJ2-5; tentatively, D is TRBD2 (7 bases). CDR3 size: 15 residues. V was shortened by 6 bases and J by 2 bases, with 16 bases between the two germline ends. Germline-derived CDR1 and CDR2 are MNHEY and SMNVEV (reference sequence). DNA for the CDR3: TGTGCCAGCAGACCCGGGGGGCCCGGGCAAGAGACCCAGTACTTC. As protein: CASRPGGPGQETQYF.

The chain recombines TRBV28 with TRBJ2-7; D not certain. Germline V gene lookup returns CDR1 MDHEN and CDR2 SYDVKM. The CDR3 runs to 13 residues. V lost 1 base, J lost 4 bases, and 8 bases lay in between. As DNA, the CDR3 is TGTGCCAGCAGTTTATCGGCATCATACGAGCAGTACTTC. It specifies CASSLSASYEQYF.

CDR3 bases: TGCAGCGTCGCAGGGGGCGAGGCCGGGGAGCTGTTTTTT. It encodes CSVAGGEAGELFF. The chain carries TRBV29-1 and TRBJ2-2; TRBD1 matches 8 bases. Per the germline V gene, CDR1 is SQVTM and CDR2 is ANQGSEA. V trimming: 6 bases; J trimming: 6 bases; junction bases outside the gene matches: 6. The CDR3 sequence is 13 residues long.

This clone was seen once. The chain recombines TRBV28 with TRBJ2-7; TRBD1 matches at 10 bases. The V and J ends lost 3 bases and 4 bases, in that order; junction bases with no gene match: 0. The length of the CDR3 is 13 residues. The germline CDR1 and CDR2 sequences are MDHEN and SYDVKM. CDR3 loop: CASSLDRGYEQYF. The CDR3 DNA follows: TGTGCCAGCAGTTTGGACAGGGGGTACGAGCAGTACTTC.

This chain uses TRBV6-1 with TRBJ2-7; no clear D. Germline V lookup: CDR1 MNHNS, CDR2 SASEGT. The CDR3 consists of 10 residues. V lost 6 bases, J lost 2 bases, and 2 bases lay in between. The CDR3 DNA follows: TGTGCCAGCAGAGCCTACGAGCAGTACTTC. It is translated as CASRAYEQYF.

The V call is TRBV11-2, the J call TRBJ2-7, with TRBD1 matching over 7 bases. This CDR3 has 14 residues. CDR1 is SGHAT, CDR2 FQNNGV, per germline. V lost 3 bases to trimming and J lost 2 bases; unmatched junction nucleotides: 4. CDR3 protein: CASSFRQGAYEQYF. In nucleotides, the CDR3 is TGTGCCAGCAGCTTTCGGCAGGGGGCCTACGAGCAGTACTTC.

The rearrangement uses TRBV27 and TRBJ2-1; 14 bases match TRBD2. The germline V gene has CDR1 MNHEY and CDR2 SMNVEV (reference sequence). V lost 3 bases and J lost 12; bases outside the gene matches: 7. CDR3 length: 15 residues. In DNA form, the CDR3 reads TGTGCCAGCAGTTTCTCCGGGACTAGCGGGAGTGGGCAGTTCTTC. This translates into CASSFSGTSGSGQFF.

The V and J genes are TRBV11-2 and TRBJ2-7; D is possibly TRBD2 (5 bases). This CDR3 comprises 15 residues. Trimming took 0 bases from V and 2 from J, leaving 11 bases between them. From germline, CDR1 is SGHAT and CDR2 FQNNGV. CDR3 in DNA: TGTGCCAGCAGCTTAGATAGCGTGGCCCCCTACGAGCAGTACTTC. It encodes CASSLDSVAPYEQYF.

The V gene is TRBV6-5, the J gene TRBJ2-7; D not certain. Germline V gene sequence: CDR1 MNHEY, CDR2 SVGAGI. The V end lost 2 bases, the J end lost 2 bases, and 7 bases lay between the germline ends. The CDR3 has 13 residues. CDR3 in amino acids: CASSYDGAYEQYF. The CDR3 DNA reads as TGTGCCAGCAGTTACGATGGAGCCTACGAGCAGTACTTC.

This chain joins TRBV6-1 and TRBJ2-1; 8 positions match TRBD2. The CDR3 spans 15 residues. The junction had 11 bases not matched to a gene; V was cut back by 4 bases and J by 9 bases. CDR1 is MNHNS, CDR2 SASEGT, per germline. The CDR3: CASSALAGGDGEQFF. DNA for the CDR3: TGTGCCAGCAGTGCGCTAGCGGGTGGGGACGGTGAGCAGTTCTTC.

V is TRBV19 and J is TRBJ2-1; 11 bases are shared with TRBD2. The CDR3 is 17 amino acids. Trimming cost V 0 bases and J 2 bases; bases outside gene matches: 3. Per the germline V gene, CDR1 is LNHDA and CDR2 is SQIVND (reference sequence). This chain's CDR3 is CASSIDPSGGTYNEQFF. For the CDR3, the DNA is TGTGCCAGTAGTATAGATCCTAGCGGGGGGACCTACAATGAGCAGTTCTTC. Variable domain in full (rest from reference TRBV19 and TRBJ2-1): DGGITQSPKYLFRKEGQNVTLSCEQNLNHDAMYWYRQDPGQGLRLIYYSQIVNDFQKGDIAEGYSVSREKKESFPLTVTSAQKNPTAFYLCASSIDPSGGTYNEQFFGPGTRLTVL.

This chain joins TRBV6-6 and TRBJ2-2; TRBD1 agrees at 8 bases. This CDR3 is built from 15 residues. V dropped 5 bases and J dropped 5; count of bases not matched to a gene: 7. Germline CDR1 MNHNY, CDR2 SVGAGI (reference sequence). CDR3 amino acids: CASSRDRGTTGELFF. CDR3 bases: TGTGCCAGCAGTCGAGACAGGGGCACTACCGGGGAGCTGTTTTTT.